A single T cell receptor (beta chain) is shown here with its context. Its recognized antigen is unknown. The input lacks base qualities; no much larger clone sits a single base away. The CDR3 goes from the cysteine to the phenylalanine over 13 residues. Here the CDR3 DNA is all that survives: 39 bases in frame from base 1. Looking up the germline V gene yields CDR1 SNHLY and CDR2 FYNNEI. V is cut by 7 bases and J by 6 bases, and the space between the germline ends is 13 bases. The entire isolated RNA was reverse transcribed using the High Capacity cDNA Reverse Transcription Kit, and thus expressed TCRB transcripts were sequenced. For stem cell-like memory T cell samples, survey-depth immunoSEQ sequencing was used, averaging approximately 910,000 total reads per sample. Sorted cells were lysed in RLT buffer, and RNA was extracted using DNase-treated RNeasy Micro or Mini kits according to cell number. Each cell subset was processed separately to prevent cross-contamination, with patient and healthy donor samples processed together. The immunoSEQ multiplex PCR was used to amplify TCRB sequences from cDNA, generating 87-bp fragments that spanned the CDR3 region. Amplicons were sequenced on the Illumina HiSeq platform. Per the original workflow: Synthetic template baselines were used to correct PCR bias computationally, reads within Hamming distance 2 were collapsed together, and singletons that could not be merged were discarded. Reads were aligned against IMGT so that V, D and J genes, CDR3 length and insertions or deletions at six rearrangement sites could be assigned. Within each subset, clonotype counts were normalized to the number of sorted cells before true diversity and Gini coefficients were calculated with the tcR R package. The overlap coefficient, calculated on TCRB nucleotide sequences, was used to quantify repertoire sharing. The table comes from immuneACCESS by way of TCRdb, which keeps in-frame sequences with V and J called. Part of the clones is missing from these tables; in studies checked, under half for an unresolved V gene and the rest for unknown reasons. V and J calls and clone size come straight from that table; D and trimming were deduced from the DNA. The sample table lists around 14,000 clones, around 76% of them with a count of one. More than 0.25% of the sample rests with the top ten.

The sample belongs to a study of beta chain features in type 1 diabetes (dated by TCRdb to the late 2010s). Describing the broader study: Mean age, gender distribution, total cell number and subset yield did not differ between patients and healthy donors. A total of 107,917,701 sorted cells were examined across all samples, and RNA yield correlated strongly with the number of cells per subset. In the study, TCRB repertoires of sorted circulating CD4+ T cell subsets from recently diagnosed type 1 diabetes patients were compared with those of matched healthy donors. Regulatory and stem cell-like memory subsets were obtained from only 8 patients and about 8 healthy donors, while naive and central memory subsets were obtained from all 30 or so donors.

On the study overall, not on this receptor specifically: PCR may preferentially amplify shorter templates, but because patient and control samples were amplified and corrected together, any resulting skew would affect both groups equally. Because cDNA rather than genomic DNA was sequenced, highly expressing activated cells could have been over-represented, although no difference in activation and CD3 levels was found between groups. Naive, central memory and regulatory TCRB repertoires appeared to be more similar among patients than among healthy donors. At VDJ recombination sites, patients with type 1 diabetes made fewer insertions and deleted more nucleotides, a pattern implying thymic rearrangement abnormalities. Type 1 diabetes patients showed a moderate but significant shortening of TCRB CDR3 length in all four CD4+ subsets. HLA sub-analyses involved small numbers of individuals, so any influence of HLA type on TCRB rearrangement remained unresolved.

Each donor gave one peripheral blood draw, about 110 mL on average, collected into heparinised tubes. A BD FACSAria II and a panel including CD45RO, CCR7, CD25, CD127, CD95 and CD27 were used to sort naive, central memory, regulatory and stem cell-like memory CD4+ T cells. All sorted populations exceeded 95% purity. PBMCs were isolated right away by Lymphoprep density gradient centrifugation and were stained directly, without culture. To minimize batch effects, samples were stained and sorted in pairs, one healthy donor with one patient per experiment. This sequence was found in a woman aged 18-35 years with type 1 diabetes. This receptor chain uses TRBV2 and TRBJ1-5; 5 matching bases give a weak D call of TRBD1. The sequenced sample was stem cell memory CD4+ T cells from blood. Reading the label with the study, this specimen's cell subset or site is: stem cell-like memory CD4+ T cells. The DNA reads as follows: TGTGCCAGCAAGGCAGGGTTGGGTCAGCCCCAGCATTTT. Protein translation: CASKAGLGQPQHF.